The 2 T cell receptor beta chains listed next were all sequenced from one sample in a study of PD-1 blockade in classical Hodgkin lymphoma. Profiling relied on immunoSEQ multiplex PCR, and the TCRdb table lists in-frame clones only, not all of them. Among about 25,000 clones listed, 94% were seen once. Time point of the sample: newly diagnosed, previously untreated cHL patient sample. Specimen: peripheral blood mononuclear cells (PBMCs). These receptor sequences come from a human donor with classical Hodgkin lymphoma.

V is TRBV7-2 and J is TRBJ2-3; D ambiguous. Germline V gives CDR1 SGHTA, CDR2 FQGNSA. The V end was cut by 2 bases, the J end by 4 bases, with 10 bases between. This CDR3 comprises 14 residues. The CDR3 nucleotides read TGTGCCAGCAGCTTATACGCTTCTCCAGATACGCAGTATTTT. Residues: CASSLYASPDTQYF.

This chain's CDR3 is CASSSSDRDRNEQFF. The CDR3 nucleotides read TGCGCCAGCAGTTCATCGGACAGGGATCGAAATGAGCAGTTCTTC. V is TRBV10-1 and J is TRBJ2-1, with 8 bases aligning to TRBD1. CDR1 WNHNN and CDR2 SYGVQD come from the germline V gene (reference sequence). This CDR3 spans 15 amino acids. The V segment lost 5 bases and the J segment 7 bases; nucleotides outside the gene matches: 10.